This entry is about one T cell receptor beta chain. Sequencing used immunoSEQ multiplex PCR; TCRdb keeps in-frame clones, though not all of them. The table shows 260,000 or so clones, with around 90% occurring only once. The sample belongs to a study of blood T cell repertoires in COVID-19. V was pared by 4 bases and J by 4 bases, with 7 bases of the junction left unmatched. This CDR3 has 16 residues. The germline V gene has CDR1 KGHSH and CDR2 LQKENI. Specimen: peripheral blood. V and J are TRBV18 and TRBJ1-3, with TRBD1 matching 10 bases. This clonotype originated in a human donor in a cohort sampled during active COVID-19. This chain's CDR3 is CASSQPGTGEGNTIYF. The CDR3, as DNA: TGTGCCAGCTCACAACCCGGGACAGGGGAAGGAAACACCATATATTTT.